One and the same sample provided the 22 T cell receptor beta chains below, sequenced in a study of blood T cell repertoires in COVID-19. Clones were sequenced by immunoSEQ multiplex PCR, and TCRdb holds only the in-frame ones, with some missing. Among about 37,000 clones, over 80% were seen once, and the ten largest hold roughly 7.2%. The sequencing sample was made of peripheral blood. These receptors were obtained from a human donor in a cohort sampled during active COVID-19.

The rearrangement links TRBV29-1 to TRBJ2-1, with 12 bases matching TRBD1. The V gene end was trimmed by 4 bases and the J gene end by 4 bases; junction bases not matched to a gene: 5. Germline values: CDR1 SQVTM, CDR2 ANQGSEA. The CDR3 contains 15 residues. DNA for the CDR3: TGCAGCGTTGTTCCGGGACAGGGGGCGTACAATGAGCAGTTCTTC. This encodes CSVVPGQGAYNEQFF.

This clone was seen only a few times. The chain links TRBV6-1 to TRBJ1-5; 7 bases are a match to TRBD1. Germline CDR1 and CDR2: MNHNS and SASEGT. V dropped 4 bases and J dropped 7; count of bases not matched to a gene: 13. This CDR3 is 16 amino acids long. This CDR3 is CASSVSAGGSGQPQHF. DNA of the CDR3: TGTGCCAGCAGTGTTTCTGCAGGGGGGTCCGGACAGCCCCAGCATTTT.

This chain links TRBV7-9 with TRBJ2-1, with TRBD1 matching over 7 bases. Looked up from germline, CDR1 is SEHNR and CDR2 is FQNEAQ (reference sequence). This CDR3 spans 15 amino acids. V trimming: 4 bases; J trimming: 3 bases; junction bases outside the gene matches: 6. CDR3 DNA: TGTGCCAGCAGCTCCACAGGGGCCAACTACAATGAGCAGTTCTTC. Translating gives CASSSTGANYNEQFF.

This clone was recorded once. The rearrangement joins TRBV21-1 to TRBJ2-7; the table assigns TRBD1, which was not confirmed against the DNA. TRBV21-1 is deemed a pseudogene. CDR3 length equals 12 residues. CDR3 residues: CASNTGGGEQYF. The CDR3 DNA follows: TGTGCCAGCAATACAGGGGGCGGCGAGCAGTACTTC.

This sequence joins TRBV5-6 and TRBJ1-3; no definite D call. This CDR3 has 14 amino acids. V gave up 1 base and J gave up 3 bases, with 8 bases separating them. CDR1 SGHDT and CDR2 YYEEEE come from the germline V gene. CDR3 nucleotides: TGTGCCAGCAGCTTGCTCAGCGGTGGAAACACCATATATTTT. Amino acid sequence: CASSLLSGGNTIYF.

The genes are TRBV5-5 and TRBJ2-7, with 8 nucleotides matching TRBD2. Trimming removed 6 bases from V and 0 bases from J; junction bases left unmatched: 14. The germline V gene encodes CDR1 SGHKS and CDR2 YYEKEE (reference sequence). The CDR3 extends over 17 amino acids. DNA for the CDR3: TGTGCCAGCACCCTTCAACTTCGTACTAGCGGCTCCTACGAGCAGTACTTC. The encoded protein is CASTLQLRTSGSYEQYF.

This clone has just a few counts. The V call is TRBV5-1, the J call TRBJ2-5, with 12 bases lining up with TRBD2. Losses at the gene ends were 0 bases for V and 1 base for J; bases not matched to a gene: 4. The CDR3 is 17 residues long. Per the germline V gene, CDR1 is SGHRS and CDR2 is YFSETQ. CDR3 sequence (DNA): TGCGCCAGCAGCTTGGCCCAACTAGCGGGAGGCCAAGAGACCCAGTACTTC. Protein product: CASSLAQLAGGQETQYF.

CDR3 sequence (DNA): TGTGCCAGTAGTATAAACAGGCGGTACCAAGAGACCCAGTACTTC. This gives the protein CASSINRRYQETQYF. The chain uses TRBV19 and TRBJ2-5; TRBD1 might be the D (5 bases). The V gene's germline CDR1 is LNHDA and CDR2 SQIVND (reference sequence). Trimming removed 2 bases at V and 0 bases at J, with 10 bases between. The CDR3 sequence is 15 residues long.

The chain combines TRBV6-6 with TRBJ2-2, with 10 bases matching TRBD1. This CDR3 region has 18 residues. Germline assignment: CDR1 MNHNY and CDR2 SVGAGI (reference sequence). The J segment lost 0 bases and the V segment lost 5 bases, leaving 9 bases of the junction unmatched. The CDR3 spells CASSRRRDRGANTGELFF. The CDR3 nucleotides are TGTGCCAGCAGTCGAAGAAGGGACAGGGGAGCGAACACCGGGGAGCTGTTTTTT.

The CDR3 loop reads CASSSSSGGGYEQYF. CDR3 bases: TGTGCCAGCAGTTCGAGTAGCGGGGGGGGATACGAGCAGTACTTC. The chain has TRBV27 and TRBJ2-7; TRBD2 aligns across 11 bases. The CDR3 is made up of 15 amino acids. The J segment lost 4 bases and the V segment lost 4 bases, leaving 6 bases of the junction unmatched. CDR1 and CDR2 (germline): MNHEY, SMNVEV (reference sequence).

This clone was seen once. V gene TRBV5-4 combines with J gene TRBJ2-3, with D unresolved. V was clipped by 3 bases and J by 1 base, with 6 bases between them. This CDR3 has 13 amino acids. Germline-derived CDR1 and CDR2 are SGHNT and YYREEE (reference sequence). CDR3 amino acids: CASSSAGTDTQYF. The CDR3 DNA is TGTGCCAGCAGCTCGGCGGGCACAGATACGCAGTATTTT.

The gene calls are TRBV30 and TRBJ2-2; 9 bases agree with TRBD1. J lost 3 bases, V lost 0 bases, and 2 bases had no gene match. CDR1 is GTSNPN, CDR2 SVGIG, per germline (reference sequence). CDR3 length: 15 residues. The CDR3 sequence: CAWSVRDRDTGELFF. Here the CDR3 DNA reads TGTGCCTGGAGTGTACGGGACAGGGACACCGGGGAGCTGTTTTTT.

V and J are TRBV27 and TRBJ1-1; 7 bases agree with TRBD1. The V segment lost 3 bases and the J segment 6 bases; nucleotides outside the gene matches: 7. The CDR3 is 14 residues long. Germline loops: CDR1 MNHEY, CDR2 SMNVEV (reference sequence). CDR3 loop: CASSFSQDRSEAFF. The CDR3 DNA follows: TGTGCCAGCAGTTTCTCACAGGACAGGTCTGAAGCTTTCTTT.

The chain joins TRBV3-1 (or the pseudogene TRBV3-2) to TRBJ1-6; weak D call: TRBD1 (5 bases). The CDR3 totals 17 residues. Germline loops: CDR1 LGHDT, CDR2 YNNKEL (reference sequence). V gave up 1 base and J gave up 8 bases, with 18 bases separating them. DNA of the CDR3: TGTGCCAGCAGCCAAGCATTCACGGGGGTGGGGTATTCACCCCTCCACTTT. This gives the protein CASSQAFTGVGYSPLHF.

The chain links TRBV2 to TRBJ2-6; a weak D match, TRBD2 (6 bases). Germline V lookup: CDR1 SNHLY, CDR2 FYNNEI. The CDR3 runs to 15 residues. Trimming removed 6 bases at V and 2 bases at J, with 11 bases between. The CDR3 region has the DNA TGTGCCAGCAGCGGGAGAGGGGCTGGGGCCAACGTCCTGACTTTC. Protein product: CASSGRGAGANVLTF.

The chain uses TRBV5-1 and TRBJ2-7; 9 positions match TRBD2. CDR3 length equals 14 residues. The V gene end was trimmed by 7 bases and the J gene end by 2 bases; junction bases not matched to a gene: 7. Germline V gives CDR1 SGHRS, CDR2 YFSETQ. CDR3 DNA: TGCGCCAGCTCGGGGTTAGCGGGGGCCTACGAGCAGTACTTC. This sequence encodes CASSGLAGAYEQYF.

The rearrangement joins TRBV11-2 to TRBJ2-1, with D possibly matching TRBD1 (6 bases). CDR1 and CDR2 (germline): SGHAT, FQNNGV. CDR3 length: 12 residues. Trimming cost V 2 bases and J 12 bases, with 11 bases left between them. DNA of the CDR3: TGTGCCAGCAGCTTATGGACAGCCGGGCAGTTCTTC. Amino acids: CASSLWTAGQFF.

V gene TRBV6-5 combines with J gene TRBJ2-1; D may be TRBD2 (7 bases). The germline CDR1 and CDR2 sequences are MNHEY and SVGAGI. V was shortened by 5 bases and J by 9 bases, with 20 bases between the two germline ends. The CDR3 length is 15 residues. The CDR3 DNA follows: TGTGCCAGCAGTCCTTGGGGGGGCGTCTTGGGTGAGCAGTTCTTC. Its protein is CASSPWGGVLGEQFF.

This clone was detected only once. This chain links TRBV10-3 with TRBJ2-1; D gene unclear. Trimming pared 4 bases from V and 0 bases from J, leaving 16 bases between. Per the germline V gene, CDR1 is ENHRY and CDR2 is SYGVKD. The CDR3 runs 17 residues. Here the CDR3 reads CAISVSTETSSYNEQFF. In DNA, the CDR3 is TGTGCCATCAGTGTAAGCACAGAGACCAGCTCCTACAATGAGCAGTTCTTC.

The chain combines TRBV20-1 with TRBJ2-3; no clear D gene. Trimming stripped 5 bases from V and 2 bases from J, with 5 bases between. The CDR3 consists of 11 residues. Looked up from germline, CDR1 is DFQATT and CDR2 is SNEGSKA (reference sequence). The CDR3, as DNA: TGCAGTGCTTCCATCACAGATACGCAGTATTTT. This translates into CSASITDTQYF.

This clone showed up just once. The J gene is TRBJ2-3, the V gene TRBV6-5; D is possibly TRBD1 (6 bases). Germline loops: CDR1 MNHEY, CDR2 SVGAGI. CDR3 length: 15 amino acids. Trimming took off 0 bases at V and 2 bases at J, with 9 bases between the two ends. The CDR3 reads CASSYSGQNTDTQYF. CDR3 DNA: TGTGCCAGCAGTTACTCAGGACAGAACACAGATACGCAGTATTTT.

This clone was counted a single time. The genes are TRBV29-1 and TRBJ2-1; D is perhaps TRBD2 (5 bases). The CDR3 is made up of 16 amino acids. Germline V lookup: CDR1 SQVTM, CDR2 ANQGSEA. V was cut by 6 bases and J by 0 bases, with 18 bases left in between. The DNA for the CDR3 is TGCAGCGTCGAGGGTTCTCAGCGGATCTCCTACAATGAGCAGTTCTTC. Its protein is CSVEGSQRISYNEQFF.